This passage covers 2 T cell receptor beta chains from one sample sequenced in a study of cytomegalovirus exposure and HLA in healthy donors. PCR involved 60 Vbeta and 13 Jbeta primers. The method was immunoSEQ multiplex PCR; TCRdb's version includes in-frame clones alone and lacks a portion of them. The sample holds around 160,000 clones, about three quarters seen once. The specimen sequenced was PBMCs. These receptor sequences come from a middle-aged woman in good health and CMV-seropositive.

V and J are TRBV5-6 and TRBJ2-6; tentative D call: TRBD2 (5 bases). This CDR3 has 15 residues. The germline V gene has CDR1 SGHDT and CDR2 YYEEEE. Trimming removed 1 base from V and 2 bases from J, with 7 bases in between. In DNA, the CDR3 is TGTGCCAGCAGCTTGCGAGGGACTGGGGCCAACGTCCTGACTTTC. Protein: CASSLRGTGANVLTF.

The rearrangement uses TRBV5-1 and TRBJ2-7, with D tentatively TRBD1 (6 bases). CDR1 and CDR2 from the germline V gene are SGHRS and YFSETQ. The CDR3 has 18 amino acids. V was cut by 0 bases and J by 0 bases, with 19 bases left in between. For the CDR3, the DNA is TGCGCCAGCAGCTTGGCCCCCCCTGGACAGAGGAGCTCCTACGAGCAGTACTTC. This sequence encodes CASSLAPPGQRSSYEQYF. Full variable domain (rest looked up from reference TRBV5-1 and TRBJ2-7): KAGVTQTPRYLIKTRGQQVTLSCSPISGHRSVSWYQQTPGQGLQFLFEYFSETQRNKGNFPGRFSGRQFSNSRSEMNVSTLELGDSALYLCASSLAPPGQRSSYEQYFGPGTRLTVT.